The 29 T cell receptor beta chains below were found in one sample sequenced in a study of identical twins. Each CDR3 protein gets one entry after TCRdb re-called the 5' RACE reads with MiXCR. The data hold some 690,000 distinct CDR3 sequences, with 21% observed a single time. The sample was also reused in another study, on T cells expressing NK-cell markers.

The sequenced sample was PBMCs. These TCRs come from a woman aged 18-29 years in good health.

This clonotype was recorded a few times. The V call is TRBV10-3, the J call TRBJ2-1, with 14 bases fitting TRBD2. Trimming cost V 6 bases and J 3 bases; bases outside gene matches: 4. The CDR3 is 16 amino acids. The germline V gene has CDR1 ENHRY and CDR2 SYGVKD. The chain's CDR3 is CAIRDGTSGGYNEQFF. The CDR3 DNA reads as TGTGCCATCAGAGACGGGACTAGCGGGGGCTACAATGAGCAGTTCTTC.

This clonotype appeared a few times. The chain carries TRBV20-1 and TRBJ2-7; D tentatively fits TRBD1 or TRBD2 (5 bases each). Deletions cut 1 base from V and 2 bases from J, with 12 bases between. Germline assignment: CDR1 DFQATT and CDR2 SNEGSKA (reference sequence). The length of the CDR3 is 14 residues. The DNA for the CDR3 is TGCAGTGCTAGAGGGGACGGACTTACCTACGAGCAGTACTTC. The encoded protein is CSARGDGLTYEQYF.

This clonotype was observed many times. The V call is TRBV12-3 or TRBV12-4, the J call TRBJ2-3, with 7 bases matching TRBD2. There are 17 residues in the CDR3. The V and J ends lost 2 bases and 5 bases, in that order; junction bases with no gene match: 13. CDR3 DNA sequence: TGTGCCAGCAGTTTAAGGCGGCAGGCGGGAGTTAAAGATACGCAGTATTTT. This codes for CASSLRRQAGVKDTQYF.

This clonotype has a handful of counts. The chain uses TRBV10-3 and TRBJ1-6, with D perhaps matching TRBD1 (5 bases). This CDR3 is built from 14 residues. Trimming shortened V by 11 bases and J by 10 bases, and 21 bases separated the two germline ends. Germline assignment: CDR1 ENHRY and CDR2 SYGVKD. The CDR3 nucleotides read TGTGCCTCGGGGGACGCAGGCTCCAAATCACCCCTCCACTTT. The encoded protein is CASGDAGSKSPLHF.

This clonotype was counted only a few times. The V and J genes are TRBV7-3 and TRBJ2-3, with D possibly TRBD2 on 6 matching bases. There are 13 residues in the CDR3. With 2 bases removed from V and 6 bases from J, the gap between germline ends came to 9 bases. Germline assignment: CDR1 SGHTA and CDR2 FQGTGA. The CDR3 here is CASSLGGYDTQYF. Written as DNA, the CDR3 is TGTGCCAGCAGCTTAGGGGGGTACGATACGCAGTATTTT.

The table lists this clonotype with a few counts. This chain links TRBV10-3 with TRBJ2-3, with TRBD1 as a possible D gene (6 bases). The CDR3 has 13 amino acids. Germline CDR1 and CDR2: ENHRY and SYGVKD. V was trimmed by 6 bases and J by 0 bases, leaving 7 bases between them. CDR3 region: CAIRQGSTDTQYF. CDR3 DNA sequence: TGTGCCATCAGACAGGGAAGCACAGATACGCAGTATTTT.

This chain connects TRBV10-3 to TRBJ2-1; no definite D call. Germline V gene lookup returns CDR1 ENHRY and CDR2 SYGVKD. Between the trimmed V and J ends, which lost 2 bases and 6 bases, there was a span of 11 bases. There are 14 residues in the CDR3. The DNA of the CDR3 is TGTGCCATCAGTGAGACTGGCGCGTTCAATGAGCAGTTCTTC. This gives the protein CAISETGAFNEQFF.

The chain carries TRBV5-1 and TRBJ2-3; TRBD2 agrees at 12 bases. Germline V gene lookup returns CDR1 SGHRS and CDR2 YFSETQ. The CDR3 loop spans 17 amino acids. Losses at the gene ends were 0 bases for V and 3 bases for J; bases not matched to a gene: 5. CDR3 DNA: TGCGCCAGCAGCTTGGGATCGACTAGCGGGAGTACAGATACGCAGTATTTT. Protein sequence: CASSLGSTSGSTDTQYF. The variable domain in full, with the rest retrieved from reference TRBV5-1 and TRBJ2-3, is KAGVTQTPRYLIKTRGQQVTLSCSPISGHRSVSWYQQTPGQGLQFLFEYFSETQRNKGNFPGRFSGRQFSNSRSEMNVSTLELGDSALYLCASSLGSTSGSTDTQYFGPGTRLTVL.

In its sample, this clonotype was seen many times. This chain joins TRBV5-1 and TRBJ1-1; tentative D call: TRBD1 (6 bases). The CDR3 has 12 amino acids. V dropped 0 bases and J dropped 9 bases, with 9 bases sitting between them. CDR1 SGHRS and CDR2 YFSETQ come from the germline V gene. The CDR3 DNA sequence: TGCGCCAGCAGCTTGGCGGGGGCGCAAGCTTTCTTT. Amino acids: CASSLAGAQAFF.

The gene calls are TRBV10-3 and TRBJ2-3; no clear D gene. The germline V gene encodes CDR1 ENHRY and CDR2 SYGVKD. The CDR3 loop spans 13 amino acids. V was cut by 6 bases and J by 4 bases, with 11 bases left in between. The CDR3 sequence is CAISPSSPDTQYF. In DNA form, the CDR3 reads TGTGCCATCAGCCCATCTAGTCCAGATACGCAGTATTTT.

The chain employs TRBV7-9 and TRBJ1-1; perhaps TRBD1 as D (5 bases). Germline V lookup: CDR1 SEHNR, CDR2 FQNEAQ (reference sequence). CDR3 length equals 13 residues. The V and J ends lost 2 bases and 8 bases respectively, with 12 bases between them. CDR3 DNA sequence: TGTGCCAGCAGCTTACTCGAGAGGGGAGAAGCTTTCTTT. Translating it yields CASSLLERGEAFF.

This clonotype was counted at least ten times. The V gene is TRBV29-1, the J gene TRBJ2-7; D unclear. V lost 7 bases and J lost 3, with 13 bases in between. The CDR3 sequence is 12 residues long. CDR1 SQVTM and CDR2 ANQGSEA come from the germline V gene. The CDR3 protein is CSAGVDLYEQYF. The CDR3 bases are TGCAGCGCCGGAGTGGACCTCTACGAGCAGTACTTC.

This clonotype has ten or more counts. The chain employs TRBV20-1 and TRBJ2-1; TRBD2 aligns across 8 bases. The V gene end was trimmed by 3 bases and the J gene end by 4 bases; junction bases not matched to a gene: 2. Germline CDR1 DFQATT, CDR2 SNEGSKA (reference sequence). This CDR3 has 13 amino acids. The CDR3 coding sequence is TGCAGTGCTAGCGGGAGGGCGTACAATGAGCAGTTCTTC. Its translation: CSASGRAYNEQFF.

This clonotype has just a few counts. The J gene is TRBJ2-4, the V gene TRBV12-3 or TRBV12-4; weak D call: TRBD2 (7 bases). The ends were cut back, 3 bases at V and 2 bases at J, with 20 bases in the middle. The CDR3 spans 18 residues. The CDR3 protein is CASSFRGGGRVTKNIQYF. As DNA, the CDR3 is TGTGCCAGCAGTTTTCGAGGGGGGGGACGAGTGACCAAAAACATTCAGTACTTC.

The sample holds many counts of this clonotype. The chain recombines TRBV6-1 with TRBJ1-2; 10 bases are shared with TRBD1. This CDR3 spans 15 amino acids. The germline gives CDR1 MNHNS, CDR2 SASEGT. The junction had 5 bases not matched to a gene; V was cut back by 6 bases and J by 1 base. The CDR3 protein is CASRSGTGVNYGYTF. The CDR3 DNA reads as TGTGCCAGCAGGTCCGGGACAGGGGTTAACTATGGCTACACCTTC.

In this sample, this clonotype turned up a few times. The chain carries TRBV7-9 and TRBJ1-2; 7 positions agree with TRBD1. V shed 5 bases, J shed 4 bases, and the junction held 7 bases outside the gene matches. The CDR3 spans 14 residues. Per germline, CDR1 SEHNR and CDR2 FQNEAQ (reference sequence). The CDR3 DNA is TGTGCCAGCAGCCCCACAGGGGCGATCTATGGCTACACCTTC. Its translation: CASSPTGAIYGYTF.

The chain links TRBV12-3 or TRBV12-4 to TRBJ2-1; TRBD2 matches at 9 bases. The length of the CDR3 is 15 residues. The V gene end was trimmed by 5 bases and the J gene end by 8 bases; junction bases not matched to a gene: 10. CDR3 in DNA: TGTGCCAGCAGTAGACCGGGACTAGCTTTCGATGAGCAGTTCTTC. As protein: CASSRPGLAFDEQFF.

This clonotype has a handful of counts. The chain combines TRBV20-1 with TRBJ2-5; 7 bases are shared with TRBD1. Trimming removed 6 bases from V and 6 bases from J; junction bases left unmatched: 7. Per the germline V gene, CDR1 is DFQATT and CDR2 is SNEGSKA (reference sequence). The CDR3 consists of 12 residues. CDR3 amino acids: CSATTGRKTQYF. CDR3 sequence (DNA): TGCAGTGCAACGACAGGGAGAAAGACCCAGTACTTC.

This clonotype was detected only a few times. The chain joins TRBV10-3 to TRBJ1-2; 9 positions match TRBD1. The CDR3 contains 14 residues. V shed 6 bases and J 3 bases; nucleotides not matched to a gene: 5. The germline V gene has CDR1 ENHRY and CDR2 SYGVKD. Here the CDR3 reads CAIRGQGIYYGYTF. The DNA of the CDR3 is TGTGCCATCAGAGGACAGGGGATTTACTATGGCTACACCTTC.

The rearrangement joins TRBV19 to TRBJ2-2, with TRBD1 matching over 7 bases. Per germline, CDR1 LNHDA and CDR2 SQIVND (reference sequence). CDR3 length: 20 amino acids. Germline trimming cut 2 bases from V and 3 bases from J; bases unmatched to any gene: 18. The chain's CDR3 is CASSIYWDPSRTGYTGELFF. The DNA for the CDR3 is TGTGCCAGTAGTATATATTGGGACCCGAGCAGGACAGGCTACACCGGGGAGCTGTTTTTT.

The sample holds many counts of this clonotype. CDR3 nucleotides: TGTGCCAGCAGTTTCGGGGGGATGAACACTGAAGCTTTCTTT. Protein product: CASSFGGMNTEAFF. J is TRBJ1-1 and V is TRBV12-3 or TRBV12-4; D perhaps matches TRBD1 (5 bases). Trimming removed 3 bases from V and 0 bases from J, with 8 bases in between. The CDR3 spans 14 residues.

The CDR3 loop reads CASIEGFRWNTIYF. CDR3 nucleotide sequence: TGTGCCAGCATCGAGGGGTTCCGTTGGAACACCATATATTTT. V and J are TRBV6-1 and TRBJ1-3; tentatively, D is TRBD1 (5 bases). The V gene's germline CDR1 is MNHNS and CDR2 SASEGT. Trimming removed 7 bases from V and 7 bases from J, with 17 bases in between. The CDR3 length is 14 residues.

V usage is TRBV7-2 and J usage is TRBJ2-3, with TRBD2 matching over 12 bases. The CDR3 runs 16 residues. Germline V gene lookup returns CDR1 SGHTA and CDR2 FQGNSA. J lost 2 bases, V lost 5 bases, and 5 bases had no gene match. The CDR3 reads CASSIGLAGSTDTQYF. CDR3 DNA sequence: TGTGCCAGCAGCATTGGACTAGCGGGATCCACAGATACGCAGTATTTT.

The chain recombines TRBV10-3 with TRBJ2-6; 8 bases are shared with TRBD1. V dropped 6 bases and J dropped 0; count of bases not matched to a gene: 7. There are 17 residues in the CDR3. Germline lookup yields CDR1 ENHRY and CDR2 SYGVKD. The CDR3 region is CAISRTGPPSGANVLTF. The CDR3 DNA is TGTGCCATCAGCCGGACAGGGCCACCCTCTGGGGCCAACGTCCTGACTTTC.

This rearrangement joins TRBV12-3 or TRBV12-4 to TRBJ2-7, with TRBD1 as a possible D gene (5 bases). The CDR3 spans 14 residues. Trimming pared 5 bases from V and 6 bases from J, leaving 17 bases between. The CDR3 reads CASSPQGPSGEQYF. Here the CDR3 DNA reads TGTGCCAGCAGTCCCCAGGGCCCCTCGGGCGAGCAGTACTTC.

In its sample, this clonotype was seen many times. The CDR3 region has the DNA TGTGCCAGTGGAAAAGAGACCCAGTACTTC. This encodes CASGKETQYF. V gene TRBV12-3 or TRBV12-4 combines with J gene TRBJ2-5; no firm D call. Trimming shortened V by 9 bases and J by 3 bases, and 5 bases separated the two germline ends. This CDR3 has 10 amino acids.

This clonotype was counted a few times. The genes are TRBV5-1 and TRBJ2-7, with a possible D match to TRBD2 (6 bases). Trimming took 5 bases from V and 6 from J, leaving 15 bases between them. Germline V CDR1 and CDR2: SGHRS, YFSETQ. The CDR3 loop spans 13 amino acids. The CDR3 protein is CASRLGGIGEQYF. The DNA of the CDR3 is TGCGCCAGCAGGCTTGGGGGGATCGGCGAGCAGTACTTC. Full variable domain (remainder filled in from reference TRBV5-1 and TRBJ2-7): KAGVTQTPRYLIKTRGQQVTLSCSPISGHRSVSWYQQTPGQGLQFLFEYFSETQRNKGNFPGRFSGRQFSNSRSEMNVSTLELGDSALYLCASRLGGIGEQYFGPGTRLTVT.

This clonotype was recorded many times. The chain is built from TRBV5-6 and TRBJ1-1; unclear D gene. CDR3 length equals 12 residues. Trimming cost V 7 bases and J 1 base, with 8 bases left between them. Per germline, CDR1 SGHDT and CDR2 YYEEEE. CDR3 DNA: TGTGCCAGCTCCGCAGCGAACACTGAAGCTTTCTTT. As protein: CASSAANTEAFF.

The V and J genes are TRBV20-1 and TRBJ2-1; 8 bases match TRBD1. Trimming cost V 6 bases and J 7 bases; bases outside gene matches: 11. This CDR3 spans 14 amino acids. Germline V gene sequence: CDR1 DFQATT, CDR2 SNEGSKA (reference sequence). Written as DNA, the CDR3 is TGCAGTGCAAACCAGGGGGCGCGGCGTAATGAGCAGTTCTTC. Residues: CSANQGARRNEQFF.